The 18 T cell receptor beta chains reported below all come from one sample, sequenced in a study of blood T cell repertoires in COVID-19. Using immunoSEQ multiplex PCR, the repertoire was profiled, and TCRdb retains in-frame clones only, with some absent. The top ten clones hold 5% to 8.5% of a sample with some 400,000 clones, roughly 89% of them seen once. Material for sequencing was peripheral blood. The source is a man in his late teens or twenties with active or convalescent COVID-19.

The chain combines TRBV5-6 with TRBJ2-5, with no clear D. V was shortened by 2 bases and J by 2 bases, with 16 bases between the two germline ends. The CDR3 is 16 amino acids. Germline V gene lookup returns CDR1 SGHDT and CDR2 YYEEEE. CDR3 sequence (DNA): TGTGCCAGCAGCTTATCTTCGCGGAACTCACAAGAGACCCAGTACTTC. Amino acid sequence: CASSLSSRNSQETQYF.

The genes are TRBV7-9 and TRBJ2-7; TRBD2 matches at 9 bases. CDR1 and CDR2 from the germline V gene are SEHNR and FQNEAQ (reference sequence). This CDR3 is built from 17 residues. The V segment lost 1 base and the J segment 2 bases; nucleotides outside the gene matches: 9. CDR3 residues: CASSLGLAAAGTYEQYF. The CDR3 nucleotides read TGTGCCAGCAGCTTAGGACTAGCGGCAGCGGGAACCTACGAGCAGTACTTC.

V gene TRBV4-3 combines with J gene TRBJ2-1; TRBD1 matches 8 bases. Germline lookup yields CDR1 LGHNA and CDR2 YSLEER. Unmatched junction bases numbered 10, after V lost 3 bases and J lost 6 bases. The CDR3 length is 16 residues. CDR3 DNA: TGCGCCAGCAGCCAGCCGGGGCAGGGGGCTACCAATGAGCAGTTCTTC. This sequence encodes CASSQPGQGATNEQFF.

This clone has only a few counts. This chain links TRBV6-4 with TRBJ2-7; D may be TRBD1 (8 bases). This CDR3 has 16 amino acids. From germline, CDR1 is MRHNA and CDR2 SNTAGT. Trimming left V 3 bases short and J 4 bases short, with 19 bases between. The CDR3, as DNA: TGTGCCAGCAGTGAGTGGGAGGGTTACAGGGGGTACGAGCAGTACTTC. The encoded protein is CASSEWEGYRGYEQYF.

The chain joins TRBV28 to TRBJ2-3; D gene ambiguous. The CDR3 sequence is 12 residues long. Trimming took off 10 bases at V and 5 bases at J, with 13 bases between the two ends. Germline lookup yields CDR1 MDHEN and CDR2 SYDVKM. CDR3 amino acids: CATSPGGDTQYF. The CDR3 nucleotides are TGTGCCACCAGCCCCGGCGGAGATACGCAGTATTTT.

This clone was seen more than once but under ten times. The chain is built from TRBV27 and TRBJ1-3; D perhaps matches TRBD1 (5 bases). The CDR3 covers 15 residues. Germline V gene data show CDR1 as MNHEY and CDR2 as SMNVEV (reference sequence). Trimming took off 3 bases at V and 4 bases at J, with 13 bases between the two ends. Here the CDR3 reads CASSFRPGVGNTIYF. CDR3 DNA sequence: TGTGCCAGCAGTTTCCGTCCGGGGGTAGGAAACACCATATATTTT.

The rearrangement uses TRBV7-8 and TRBJ1-6; unclear D gene. Germline CDR1 reads SGHVS; CDR2 reads FQNEAQ. V gave up 4 bases and J gave up 9 bases, with 16 bases separating them. The CDR3 length is 15 residues. The CDR3 spells CASSSIDFAGSPLHF. DNA for the CDR3: TGTGCCAGCAGCTCCATCGACTTCGCGGGTTCACCCCTCCACTTT.

Remarks on this clone: Sequence at one end of the junction differs from germline and may be a read error. The genes are TRBV7-3 and TRBJ2-2; 11 bases match TRBD2. The CDR3 contains 15 residues. Germline values: CDR1 SGHTA, CDR2 FQGTGA. For the CDR3, the DNA is TGTGCCAGCAGCACACAGGGACTAGCGGCCGGGGAGTTGTTTTTT. Translation gives CASSTQGLAAGELFF.

The chain recombines TRBV18 with TRBJ2-4, with 8 bases matching TRBD1. With 0 bases clipped from V and 6 bases from J, the junction kept 1 base outside the gene matches. Looked up from germline, CDR1 is KGHSH and CDR2 is LQKENI. The CDR3 totals 14 residues. The CDR3 bases are TGTGCCAGCTCACCACCTGACAGGGGAAACATTCAGTACTTC. This encodes CASSPPDRGNIQYF. Full variable domain (outside the CDR3, taken from reference TRBV18 and TRBJ2-4): NAGVMQNPRHLVRRRGQEARLRCSPMKGHSHVYWYRQLPEEGLKFMVYLQKENIIDESGMPKERFSAEFPKEGPSILRIQQVVRGDSAAYFCASSPPDRGNIQYFGAGTRLSVL.

The chain employs TRBV6-5 and TRBJ2-7; TRBD1 matches 9 bases. Losses at the gene ends were 0 bases for V and 3 bases for J; bases not matched to a gene: 3. Germline CDR1 reads MNHEY; CDR2 reads SVGAGI. CDR3 length: 15 amino acids. The chain's CDR3 is CASSYSPDRGYEQYF. In DNA form, the CDR3 reads TGTGCCAGCAGTTACTCGCCGGACAGGGGCTACGAGCAGTACTTC.

V and J are TRBV28 and TRBJ1-2; D might be TRBD1 (5 bases). CDR1 and CDR2 from the germline V gene are MDHEN and SYDVKM. The CDR3 has 14 amino acids. V was pared by 3 bases and J by 4 bases, with 12 bases between. CDR3 DNA: TGTGCCAGCAGTTTTCGGCAGGGAGGCTATGGCTACACCTTC. This gives the protein CASSFRQGGYGYTF.

V and J are TRBV5-1 and TRBJ1-2, with 7 bases matching TRBD1. This CDR3 has 14 amino acids. Trimming at V came to 5 bases and at J to 0 bases, leaving 4 bases not matched to a gene. Germline CDR1 reads SGHRS; CDR2 reads YFSETQ. DNA of the CDR3: TGCGCCAGCAGGGGGACAGAAGCTAACTATGGCTACACCTTC. The encoded protein is CASRGTEANYGYTF.

V usage is TRBV7-8 and J usage is TRBJ1-1; TRBD1 matches 9 bases. The CDR3 runs to 17 residues. CDR1 is SGHVS, CDR2 FQNEAQ, per germline. With 3 bases clipped from V and 2 bases from J, the junction kept 10 bases outside the gene matches. CDR3 amino acids: CASSFTGTGNINTEAFF. The CDR3 DNA follows: TGTGCCAGCAGCTTCACCGGGACAGGGAACATAAACACTGAAGCTTTCTTT.

This chain joins TRBV5-6 and TRBJ1-1; 10 bases fit TRBD1. Germline V gene lookup returns CDR1 SGHDT and CDR2 YYEEEE. Losses at the gene ends were 6 bases for V and 1 base for J; bases not matched to a gene: 9. There are 16 residues in the CDR3. The CDR3 coding sequence is TGTGCCAGCACCCAAGGGGACAGGGGTTGGAACACTGAAGCTTTCTTT. Translating gives CASTQGDRGWNTEAFF.

The chain employs TRBV7-9 and TRBJ1-6; no clear D. Trimming removed 6 bases at V and 12 bases at J, with 12 bases between. Germline V gene data show CDR1 as SEHNR and CDR2 as FQNEAQ (reference sequence). The CDR3 has 12 residues. CDR3 coding DNA: TGTGCCAGCAGTCCTTCCCAGGAACCCCTCCACTTT. This gives the protein CASSPSQEPLHF.

The chain couples TRBV19 to TRBJ2-5, with 7 bases aligning to TRBD1. Germline CDR1 is LNHDA and CDR2 is SQIVND (reference sequence). The CDR3 is made up of 15 amino acids. Trimming cost V 7 bases and J 1 base; bases outside gene matches: 9. The CDR3 reads CASTTLGDSQETQYF. In nucleotides, the CDR3 is TGTGCCAGTACGACCCTAGGGGACAGCCAAGAGACCCAGTACTTC.

About this clone: This specimen includes other DNA sequences encoding the same CDR3. The chain is built from TRBV7-2 and TRBJ1-2; a weak D match, TRBD1 (6 bases). Germline-derived CDR1 and CDR2 are SGHTA and FQGNSA. The CDR3 spans 13 residues. Trimming removed 4 bases at V and 2 bases at J, with 8 bases between. The CDR3 coding sequence is TGTGCCAGCAGCTCACAGGGAAACTATGGCTACACCTTC. As protein: CASSSQGNYGYTF.

The chain employs TRBV27 and TRBJ2-5, with D unclear. CDR1 and CDR2 from the germline V gene are MNHEY and SMNVEV (reference sequence). Trimming pared 5 bases from V and 0 bases from J, leaving 4 bases between. The CDR3 runs to 12 residues. CDR3 in DNA: TGTGCCAGCAGTCTAAACCAAGAGACCCAGTACTTC. Translation: CASSLNQETQYF.